These T cell receptor beta chains were read from a single sample in a study of identical twins. TCRdb itself ran the 5' RACE reads through MiXCR, one entry per CDR3 protein. The repertoire holds 200,000 or so distinct CDR3 sequences, with 7.5% as singletons. The data were also submitted as part of a second study, on yellow fever vaccine responses in identical twins.

Sequencing used memory (CD45RO+) T cells sorted from blood. The source is a woman in her late teens or twenties in good health. CDR3s include the opening cysteine and the closing phenylalanine or tryptophan. A D gene is named only where the DNA matches it firmly. Clone size is stated in some rows and not others, as once, few, many or a class when expanded.

j_call v_call clone_size d_call cdr3_aa cdr3_nt
TRBJ2-3 TRBV5-1 few - CASSYGSSTVTQYF TGCGCCAGCAGCTACGGTAGCAGCACAGTTACGCAGTATTTT
TRBJ1-4 TRBV20-1 many TRBD1 CSASSGGKLFF TGCAGTGCCAGTTCAGGGGGAAAACTGTTTTTT
TRBJ1-6 TRBV20-1 many - CSAGRDPQKPLHF TGCAGTGCTGGGCGGGATCCACAAAAACCCCTCCACTTT
TRBJ2-5 TRBV6-1 - - CASSESPGGPGETQYF TGTGCCAGCAGTGAATCTCCAGGGGGGCCGGGAGAGACCCAGTACTTC
TRBJ2-3 TRBV4-3 - TRBD1 CASSPRVTGTGSDTQYF TGCGCCAGCAGCCCTAGAGTGACCGGGACAGGGTCAGATACGCAGTATTTT
TRBJ1-5 TRBV9 - - CASSVGGEAGQPQHF TGTGCCAGCAGCGTAGGAGGGGAGGCCGGGCAGCCCCAGCATTTT
TRBJ1-5 TRBV12-3/TRBV12-4 many TRBD1 CASSTGVDQPQHF TGTGCCAGCAGCACAGGGGTGGATCAGCCCCAGCATTTT
TRBJ1-6 TRBV7-2 many TRBD1 CASSTLQGSSYNSPLHF TGTGCCAGCAGCACCTTACAGGGGAGCTCCTATAATTCACCCCTCCACTTT
TRBJ2-2 TRBV6-4 few TRBD1 CASASGTGNTGELFF TGTGCCAGCGCGTCCGGGACAGGGAACACCGGGGAGCTGTTTTTT
TRBJ1-1 TRBV7-9 many TRBD1 CASSRGQPNTEAFF TGTGCCAGCAGCCGGGGACAGCCGAACACTGAAGCTTTCTTT
TRBJ2-3 TRBV2 many TRBD2 CASRAERGISTDTQYF TGTGCCAGCCGAGCAGAGCGGGGCATATCCACAGATACGCAGTATTTT
TRBJ1-1 TRBV29-1 many - CSVDRGPEAFF TGCAGCGTTGATAGAGGGCCTGAAGCTTTCTTT
TRBJ2-2 TRBV6-1 many TRBD1 CASRDRGPGELFF TGTGCCAGCCGGGACAGGGGCCCCGGGGAGCTGTTTTTT
TRBJ2-1 TRBV6-2/TRBV6-3 - - CASSRLGIEQFF TGTGCCAGCAGCCGACTAGGGATTGAGCAGTTCTTC
TRBJ2-1 TRBV3-1 few TRBD2 CASSQVGLAGYNEQFF TGTGCCAGCAGCCAAGTAGGCCTAGCGGGCTACAATGAGCAGTTCTTC
TRBJ2-7 TRBV3-1 many - CASSQVALYEQYF TGTGCCAGCAGCCAAGTGGCTTTATACGAGCAGTACTTC
TRBJ2-5 TRBV28 many - CASSSPFGRETQYF TGTGCCAGCAGTTCCCCCTTCGGCCGGGAGACCCAGTACTTC
TRBJ2-7 TRBV20-1 few - CSATRRGLGEQYF TGCAGTGCTACGCGCAGGGGTTTGGGCGAGCAGTACTTC
TRBJ1-3 TRBV10-1 few - CASSESRGSGNTIYF TGCGCCAGCAGTGAGTCCAGGGGCTCTGGAAACACCATATATTTT
TRBJ2-3 TRBV2 - TRBD2 CASRRTSGRTDTQYF TGTGCCAGCAGGAGGACTAGCGGGCGCACAGATACGCAGTATTTT
TRBJ1-6 TRBV20-1 many - CSARVSWGAKNSPLHF TGCAGTGCCCGGGTTTCTTGGGGCGCGAAAAATTCACCCCTCCACTTT
TRBJ2-1 TRBV11-2 few TRBD2 CASSFSAAGGWDEQFF TGTGCCAGCAGCTTTTCCGCAGCGGGAGGATGGGATGAGCAGTTCTTC
TRBJ2-7 TRBV6-1 - TRBD1 CASSRQGPYEQYF TGTGCCAGCAGTAGACAGGGTCCCTACGAGCAGTACTTC
TRBJ1-4 TRBV5-1 many - CASTPGVATNEKLFF TGCGCCAGCACCCCAGGGGTTGCAACTAATGAAAAACTGTTTTTT
TRBJ2-1 TRBV24-1 many TRBD2 CATSDPGLAGGQGYNEQFF TGTGCCACCAGTGACCCGGGACTAGCGGGAGGCCAGGGGTACAATGAGCAGTTCTTC
TRBJ1-6 TRBV7-9 few - CASSLEGEASPLHF TGTGCCAGCAGCTTAGAGGGCGAGGCTTCACCCCTCCACTTT
TRBJ2-1 TRBV6-2/TRBV6-3 many - CASSGRIRNEQFF TGTGCCAGCAGCGGCAGGATTAGGAATGAGCAGTTCTTC
TRBJ2-3 TRBV5-1 few TRBD2 CASSFQAGVGDTQYF TGCGCCAGCAGCTTTCAGGCGGGAGTGGGAGATACGCAGTATTTT
TRBJ2-1 TRBV6-2/TRBV6-3 few - CASSNRDDGGNEQFF TGTGCCAGCAGCAACAGGGATGACGGGGGAAATGAGCAGTTCTTC
TRBJ2-7 TRBV5-1 - TRBD2 CASSLDSGSLYEQYF TGCGCCAGCAGCTTGGATAGCGGGAGTCTGTACGAGCAGTACTTC
TRBJ2-6 TRBV28 few TRBD1 CASGTGTGVSGANVLTF TGTGCCAGCGGCACCGGGACAGGGGTTTCTGGGGCCAACGTCCTGACTTTC
TRBJ2-2 TRBV27 many - CASSLLEGIGELFF TGTGCCAGCAGTTTATTAGAGGGGATCGGGGAGCTGTTTTTT
TRBJ2-1 TRBV5-1 - TRBD2 CASRPAGDYNEQFF TGCGCCAGCAGACCAGCGGGGGACTACAATGAGCAGTTCTTC
TRBJ2-2 TRBV4-1 - - CASSPRDTRTGELFF TGCGCCAGCAGCCCCAGGGATACGAGAACCGGGGAGCTGTTTTTT
TRBJ2-3 TRBV20-1 few TRBD2 CSAILAGGPTDTQYF TGCAGTGCTATATTAGCGGGGGGGCCGACAGATACGCAGTATTTT
TRBJ1-6 TRBV4-2 - - CASSQERTAGQYNSPLHF TGTGCCAGCAGCCAAGAAAGGACAGCGGGGCAGTATAATTCACCCCTCCACTTT
TRBJ2-3 TRBV7-2 few TRBD2 CASTFLGAGVGDTQYF TGTGCCAGCACCTTCCTGGGCGCGGGAGTTGGGGATACGCAGTATTTT
TRBJ2-3 TRBV24-1 many - CATSDLDQKEDTQYF TGTGCCACCAGTGATTTGGACCAAAAAGAAGATACGCAGTATTTT
TRBJ2-7 TRBV7-2 many - CASSLVFDSMYEQYF TGTGCCAGCAGCTTAGTTTTTGATAGCATGTACGAGCAGTACTTC
TRBJ2-5 TRBV5-1 - TRBD1 CASSLQGEGTQYF TGCGCCAGCAGCTTACAGGGGGAAGGGACCCAGTACTTC